The rows below give T cell receptor beta chains drawn from one sample of a study of blood T cell repertoires in COVID-19. Measured with immunoSEQ multiplex PCR; TCRdb has only the in-frame clones, and not every one. The sample has a few hundred thousand clones; 84% are singletons. Sequencing used peripheral blood. The receptors were sampled from a man aged 45-60 years with active or convalescent COVID-19. The CDR3 runs from the conserved cysteine through the conserved F or W. D genes are given only for firm matches. Size is omitted from some rows. Given values are once, few, many or a class for expanded clones.

j_gene,abundance,d_gene,v_gene,CDR3aa,CDR3nt
TRBJ1-1,-,-,TRBV7-8,CASSPGWGTEAFF,TGTGCCAGCAGCCCGGGATGGGGAACTGAAGCTTTCTTT
TRBJ1-2,-,-,TRBV19,CASSIGFSANYGYTF,TGTGCCAGTAGTATAGGGTTTTCAGCTAACTATGGCTACACCTTC
TRBJ1-3,once,-,TRBV4-3,CASSQVTVRYSGNTIYF,TGCGCCAGCAGCCAAGTGACGGTCAGGTACTCTGGAAACACCATATATTTT
TRBJ1-1,-,-,TRBV5-1,CASSFQGMNTEAFF,TGCGCCAGCAGCTTCCAGGGGATGAACACTGAAGCTTTCTTT
TRBJ1-5,-,-,TRBV28,CASSLSPRIGTHSNQPQHF,TGTGCCAGCAGTTTATCGCCCCGGATCGGGACACATAGCAATCAGCCCCAGCATTTT
TRBJ1-1,-,-,TRBV20-1,CSARSAREAFF,TGCAGTGCTAGATCCGCCAGAGAAGCTTTCTTT
TRBJ2-5,-,-,TRBV6-6,CASKQGWGQETQYF,TGTGCCAGCAAGCAGGGTTGGGGTCAAGAGACCCAGTACTTC
TRBJ1-1,once,-,TRBV2,CASSVAGSTEAFF,TGTGCCAGCAGTGTTGCAGGGTCCACTGAAGCTTTCTTT
TRBJ2-7,-,TRBD1,TRBV6-1,CASSERTGSSYEQYF,TGTGCCAGCAGTGAAAGGACAGGGTCCTCCTACGAGCAGTACTTC
TRBJ1-6,-,-,TRBV18,CASSPAGSSNSPLHF,TGTGCCAGCTCACCAGCGGGGTCAAGTAATTCACCCCTCCACTTT
TRBJ1-2,few,TRBD1,TRBV2,CASSRDRPNYGYTF,TGTGCCAGCAGCCGGGACAGGCCCAACTATGGCTACACCTTC
TRBJ1-2,-,-,TRBV28,CASSWQGDGYTF,TGTGCCAGCAGTTGGCAGGGCGACGGCTACACCTTC
TRBJ1-4,-,-,TRBV20-1,CSARASEKLFF,TGCAGTGCTAGGGCCTCCGAAAAACTGTTTTTT
TRBJ2-5,-,TRBD1,TRBV11-2,CASIKGQGTGETQYF,TGTGCCAGCATCAAGGGACAGGGAACGGGGGAGACCCAGTACTTC
TRBJ1-1,-,-,TRBV7-2,CASSLRRARENTEAFF,TGTGCCAGCAGTCTACGGAGGGCCAGAGAGAACACTGAAGCTTTCTTT
TRBJ1-2,few,TRBD1,TRBV2,CASRVRDSQYGYTF,TGTGCCAGCAGGGTTAGGGACAGTCAATATGGCTACACCTTC
TRBJ1-3,-,-,TRBV28,CASSLNLQSYSGNTIYF,TGTGCCAGCAGCCTAAACCTTCAATCCTACTCTGGAAACACCATATATTTT
TRBJ2-1,-,TRBD1,TRBV12-3/TRBV12-4,CASSLYRGHEQFF,TGTGCCAGCAGTTTATACAGGGGCCATGAGCAGTTCTTC
TRBJ2-3,once,-,TRBV5-4,CASTTGFGGTGDTQYF,TGTGCCAGCACCACCGGCTTCGGCGGGACCGGAGATACGCAGTATTTT
TRBJ2-1,-,-,TRBV11-2,CASSSERTLDYNEQFF,TGTGCCAGCAGCTCGGAGAGGACTCTAGACTACAATGAGCAGTTCTTC
TRBJ1-6,once,-,TRBV4-2,CASSQAPGLGRSPLHF,TGTGCCAGCAGCCAAGCCCCGGGATTAGGGCGATCACCCCTCCACTTT
TRBJ2-5,-,-,TRBV5-6,CATSLGLRGETQYF,TGTGCCACCTCGCTGGGGCTAAGGGGGGAGACCCAGTACTTC
TRBJ1-1,-,TRBD1,TRBV28,CASSLGTANTEAFF,TGTGCCAGCAGTTTAGGGACAGCTAACACTGAAGCTTTCTTT
TRBJ2-2,-,-,TRBV18,CASSPSLSGLSNTGELFF,TGTGCCAGCTCACCAAGTTTATCTGGACTTTCGAACACCGGGGAGCTGTTTTTT
TRBJ2-3,-,-,TRBV7-2,CASSLAGGPGDTQYF,TGTGCCAGCAGCTTAGCGGGGGGGCCTGGGGATACGCAGTATTTT
TRBJ2-5,once,-,TRBV5-4,CASSSRGEETQYF,TGTGCCAGCAGCTCCCGGGGTGAGGAGACCCAGTACTTC
TRBJ2-7,-,-,TRBV19,CASSTLDSAYEQYF,TGTGCCAGTAGTACGCTGGACAGCGCCTACGAGCAGTACTTC
TRBJ2-1,-,TRBD2,TRBV4-2,CASSQDLNSGMYNEQFF,TGTGCCAGCAGCCAAGATCTTAATAGCGGGATGTACAATGAGCAGTTCTTC
TRBJ2-7,few,TRBD1,TRBV19,CASSRSWRTGGEQYF,TGTGCCAGTAGTCGGTCGTGGAGGACAGGGGGCGAGCAGTACTTC
TRBJ2-7,-,TRBD2,TRBV7-8,CASSQPRLAGLYEQYF,TGTGCCAGCAGCCAACCCCGACTAGCGGGCCTCTACGAGCAGTACTTC
TRBJ2-1,once,TRBD1,TRBV5-5,CASSLGGQGRDEQFF,TGTGCCAGCAGCTTGGGAGGACAGGGGAGGGATGAGCAGTTCTTC
TRBJ2-7,-,TRBD2,TRBV4-1,CASSRGLAGRDYEQYF,TGCGCCAGCAGCCGGGGACTAGCGGGAAGGGACTACGAGCAGTACTTC
TRBJ2-7,once,-,TRBV6-1,CASSEVASAGEQYF,TGTGCCAGCAGTGAGGTGGCAAGCGCGGGAGAGCAGTACTTC
TRBJ1-5,-,-,TRBV28,CASSLQDQPQHF,TGTGCCAGCAGCCTTCAGGATCAGCCCCAGCATTTT
TRBJ2-2,-,TRBD1,TRBV5-4,CASSYDRGNTGELFF,TGTGCCAGCAGCTATGACAGGGGGAACACCGGGGAGCTGTTTTTT
TRBJ1-1,-,TRBD1,TRBV28,CAILNRGNTEAFF,TGTGCCATACTAAACAGGGGAAACACTGAAGCTTTCTTT
TRBJ2-3,-,-,TRBV7-3,CASSSGISSTDTQYF,TGTGCCAGCAGCTCAGGGATTTCGAGCACAGATACGCAGTATTTT
TRBJ1-2,few,-,TRBV3-1/TRBV3-2,CASSPTSGGGYGYTF,TGTGCCAGCAGCCCCACGAGCGGGGGGGGCTATGGCTACACCTTC
TRBJ2-1,-,-,TRBV5-1,CASSPPKSGSSSYNEQFF,TGCGCCAGCAGCCCCCCGAAGAGCGGGTCGAGCTCCTACAATGAGCAGTTCTTC
TRBJ1-2,-,TRBD1,TRBV7-2,CASSLGQGTNGYTF,TGTGCCAGCAGCTTAGGACAGGGGACTAACGGCTACACCTTC
TRBJ1-5,-,TRBD1,TRBV6-6,CASNDRGGNQPQHF,TGTGCCAGCAACGACAGGGGCGGCAATCAGCCCCAGCATTTT
TRBJ2-3,-,-,TRBV2,CASSALDYTDTQYF,TGTGCCAGCAGTGCTCTAGACTACACAGATACGCAGTATTTT
TRBJ1-5,-,-,TRBV7-6,CASSLEGGGNQPQHF,TGTGCCAGCAGCTTAGAGGGCGGGGGCAATCAGCCCCAGCATTTT
TRBJ2-3,-,TRBD1,TRBV5-1,CASSATGGNLYTDTQYF,TGCGCCAGCAGCGCCACAGGGGGCAACCTGTACACAGATACGCAGTATTTT